These 24 T cell receptor beta chains came from one sample sequenced in a study of patients and donors after allogeneic stem cell transplantation. TCRdb processed the RT-PCR reads anew with MiXCR; each CDR3 protein has one entry. The table records over 150,000 distinct CDR3 sequences, approximately 31% of them present only once. What was sequenced was blood, either unsorted or a sorted T cell fraction (not recorded which). The receptor source for this set is a human donor who was either an allogeneic HSCT recipient or a stem cell or donor lymphocyte infusion donor (not recorded which). It is not recorded whose cells these are; they may come from a transplant donor.

This clonotype was detected ten times or more. V and J are TRBV14 and TRBJ1-1; 8 positions match TRBD1. With V trimmed by 4 bases and J by 5 bases, 6 bases remained unmatched. In germline, CDR1 is SGHDN, CDR2 FVKESK. This CDR3 spans 14 amino acids. The CDR3 DNA sequence: TGTGCCAGCAGCCCACGACAGGGGTGGACTGAAGCTTTCTTT. Residues: CASSPRQGWTEAFF.

This clonotype was recorded at least ten times. This sequence joins TRBV10-3 and TRBJ1-5; 12 bases are shared with TRBD1. The CDR3 has 16 amino acids. Germline V lookup: CDR1 ENHRY, CDR2 SYGVKD. Trimming removed 3 bases from V and 7 bases from J; junction bases left unmatched: 7. In DNA form, the CDR3 reads TGTGCCATCAGTGATAGGGACAGGGGGCATCGGCAGCCCCAGCATTTT. Translating gives CAISDRDRGHRQPQHF.

This clonotype was seen more than once but under ten times. This chain joins TRBV20-1 and TRBJ1-4, with D hard to call. Per the germline V gene, CDR1 is DFQATT and CDR2 is SNEGSKA (reference sequence). The CDR3 sequence is 12 residues long. V shed 3 bases and J shed 3 bases, with 5 bases lying between them. The CDR3 spells CSARESNEKLFF. CDR3 sequence (DNA): TGCAGTGCTAGGGAGTCTAATGAAAAACTGTTTTTT.

V gene TRBV5-5 combines with J gene TRBJ2-3, with TRBD2 matching over 9 bases. Per the germline V gene, CDR1 is SGHKS and CDR2 is YYEKEE (reference sequence). J was trimmed by 6 bases and V by 4 bases; bases with no gene match: 9. CDR3 length equals 15 residues. Here the CDR3 DNA reads TGTGCCAGCAGCCCCTGGACTAGCGCCAGGGATACGCAGTATTTT. It codes for CASSPWTSARDTQYF.

The CDR3 region is CAWRGLGSADTQYF. The CDR3 nucleotides read TGTGCCTGGAGGGGCCTAGGCAGTGCAGATACGCAGTATTTT. The rearrangement links TRBV30 to TRBJ2-3; D is unclear. Trimming removed 3 bases at V and 4 bases at J, with 14 bases between. CDR1 is GTSNPN and CDR2 is SVGIG in the germline V gene (reference sequence). The CDR3 extends over 14 amino acids.

The chain combines TRBV7-4 with TRBJ1-1; the match to TRBD1 covers 9 bases. The CDR3 is made up of 15 amino acids. Germline V lookup: CDR1 SGHVT, CDR2 SQSDAQ. V was clipped by 4 bases and J by 3 bases; unmatched bases: 6. The CDR3 bases are TGTGCCAGCAGCTCCCGGGACAGGGAGTACACTGAAGCTTTCTTT. It translates to CASSSRDREYTEAFF. Full variable domain (remainder filled in from reference TRBV7-4 and TRBJ1-1): GAGVSQSPRYKVAKRGRDVALRCDSISGHVTLYWYRQTLGQGSEVLTYSQSDAQRDKSGRPSGRFSAERPERSVSTLKIQRTEQGDSAVYLCASSSRDREYTEAFFGQGTRLTVV.

V and J are TRBV4-3 and TRBJ1-6; possible D gene TRBD1, 6 bases. The V gene's germline CDR1 is LGHNA and CDR2 YSLEER. V was cut by 1 base and J by 5 bases, with 18 bases left in between. This CDR3 contains 18 residues. CDR3 residues: CASSQVITGARDNSPLHF. The DNA of the CDR3 is TGCGCCAGCAGCCAAGTTATTACGGGGGCGCGGGATAATTCACCCCTCCACTTT.

J is TRBJ2-2 and V is TRBV4-3, with D tentatively TRBD2 (5 bases). V was clipped by 0 bases and J by 4 bases, with 12 bases between them. Per germline, CDR1 LGHNA and CDR2 YSLEER. CDR3 size: 16 residues. CDR3 sequence reads: CASSQDPDSITGELFF. The CDR3, as DNA: TGCGCCAGCAGCCAAGATCCGGACTCTATCACCGGGGAGCTGTTTTTT.

The V and J genes are TRBV5-5 and TRBJ1-1; D is uncertain. The CDR3 has 11 residues. The V end lost 3 bases, the J end lost 7 bases, and 7 bases lay between the germline ends. Germline V gives CDR1 SGHKS, CDR2 YYEKEE (reference sequence). This CDR3 reads CASSSIGEAFF. As DNA, the CDR3 is TGTGCCAGCAGCTCGATCGGTGAAGCTTTCTTT.

This rearrangement joins TRBV4-2 to TRBJ2-5; 10 nucleotides match TRBD1. This CDR3 contains 16 residues. CDR1 is LGHNA, CDR2 YNFKEQ, per germline. J was trimmed by 5 bases and V by 0 bases; bases with no gene match: 6. In nucleotides, the CDR3 is TGTGCCAGCAGCCAAGATGGGACAGGGGTTGAGGAGACCCAGTACTTC. Protein sequence: CASSQDGTGVEETQYF.

The V and J genes are TRBV2 and TRBJ2-7; 9 positions match TRBD2. Germline lookup yields CDR1 SNHLY and CDR2 FYNNEI. Trimming at V came to 6 bases and at J to 0 bases, leaving 3 bases not matched to a gene. The CDR3 extends over 14 amino acids. CDR3 loop: CASRVTSGSYEQYF. The CDR3 DNA follows: TGTGCCAGCAGGGTGACTAGCGGCTCCTACGAGCAGTACTTC.

The chain links TRBV9 to TRBJ2-2; perhaps D is TRBD1 or TRBD2 (5 bases each). The ends were cut back, 4 bases at V and 5 bases at J, with 12 bases in the middle. The CDR3 totals 14 residues. Germline CDR1 and CDR2: SGDLS and YYNGEE. In DNA, the CDR3 is TGTGCCAGCAGCCCAGATGGGGGAACCGGGGAGCTGTTTTTT. It specifies CASSPDGGTGELFF.

The chain employs TRBV20-1 and TRBJ2-7, with TRBD2 matching 12 bases. The V gene's germline CDR1 is DFQATT and CDR2 SNEGSKA (reference sequence). Losses at the gene ends were 0 bases for V and 7 bases for J; bases not matched to a gene: 16. The CDR3 consists of 18 residues. The CDR3 DNA follows: TGCAGTGCTAGAGATCTGGCTAGCGGGAGGGGATCAGCTAGAGAGCAGTACTTC. It is translated as CSARDLASGRGSAREQYF.

This clonotype was detected only a few times. The V call is TRBV4-1, the J call TRBJ2-1, with 7 bases matching TRBD2. J lost 9 bases, V lost 9 bases, and 11 bases had no gene match. The CDR3 contains 13 residues. CDR1 is MGHRA, CDR2 YSYEKL, per germline. This CDR3 is CASTGTTVGEQFF. The CDR3 DNA is TGCGCCAGTACCGGGACTACTGTAGGTGAGCAGTTCTTC.

Written as DNA, the CDR3 is TGTGCCACCAGTGATTCGGGCGGGAGGGGCACAGATACGCAGTATTTT. Translating it yields CATSDSGGRGTDTQYF. The chain couples TRBV24-1 to TRBJ2-3, with 9 bases lining up with TRBD2. V lost 2 bases and J lost 1; bases outside the gene matches: 3. The germline gives CDR1 KGHDR, CDR2 SFDVKD. There are 16 residues in the CDR3.

This clonotype has more than one count but fewer than ten. The CDR3 sequence: CASSLFGTSGRARNEQFF. The CDR3 nucleotides are TGCGCCAGCAGCTTGTTCGGGACTAGCGGGAGGGCCAGGAATGAGCAGTTCTTC. The chain is built from TRBV5-1 and TRBJ2-1; 16 bases fit TRBD2. J lost 7 bases, V lost 1 base, and 8 bases had no gene match. Germline-derived CDR1 and CDR2 are SGHRS and YFSETQ. CDR3 length: 18 residues.

This chain uses TRBV15 with TRBJ1-5; D is ambiguous. Trimming removed 3 bases at V and 0 bases at J, with 9 bases between. CDR3 size: 15 residues. Per the germline V gene, CDR1 is LNHNV and CDR2 is YYDKDF (reference sequence). The CDR3 coding sequence is TGTGCCACCAGCAGCCCTCCGGGTAGCAATCAGCCCCAGCATTTT. Translated, it gives CATSSPPGSNQPQHF.

By share, this clonotype ranks as medium-sized. The chain has TRBV29-1 and TRBJ1-1; unclear D gene. Trimming removed 7 bases from V and 0 bases from J, with 12 bases in between. The germline V gene has CDR1 SQVTM and CDR2 ANQGSEA. The CDR3 loop spans 13 amino acids. The CDR3 DNA follows: TGCAGCGCACCTGGCTTTATGAACACTGAAGCTTTCTTT. Translated: CSAPGFMNTEAFF.

This clonotype was seen a handful of times. The chain recombines TRBV20-1 with TRBJ2-7; D is perhaps TRBD2 (7 bases). The germline V and J ends were trimmed by 0 bases and 6 bases, with 15 bases remaining between them. Germline loops: CDR1 DFQATT, CDR2 SNEGSKA (reference sequence). The CDR3 runs 14 residues. This CDR3 is CSARDRGLAVEQYF. The CDR3, as DNA: TGCAGTGCTAGAGATCGGGGGCTAGCGGTCGAGCAGTACTTC.

This clonotype was observed a few times. J is TRBJ2-5 and V is TRBV6-2 or TRBV6-3, with 10 bases matching TRBD2. The CDR3 has 15 residues. After removal of 1 base from V and 5 bases from J, the junction contained 4 bases not matched to a gene. The germline V gene encodes CDR1 MNHEY and CDR2 SVGEGT. The CDR3, as DNA: TGTGCCAGCAGTTACTACCTAGCGGGAGTGGAGACCCAGTACTTC. It encodes CASSYYLAGVETQYF.

As to this clonotype: A read error may explain this, as a much larger clone is one base away. This sequence joins TRBV15 and TRBJ1-2, with 10 bases that match TRBD1. After removal of 7 bases from V and 4 bases from J, the junction contained 12 bases not matched to a gene. In germline, CDR1 is LNHNV, CDR2 YYDKDF (reference sequence). The CDR3 has 16 residues. Here the CDR3 DNA reads TGTGCCACCACAGACCCGACGGGACAGGGGTCCTATGGCTACACCTTC. Translating gives CATTDPTGQGSYGYTF. The variable domain in full, with the rest retrieved from reference TRBV15 and TRBJ1-2, is DAMVIQNPRYQVTQFGKPVTLSCSQTLNHNVMYWYQQKSSQAPKLLFHYYDKDFNNEADTPDNFQSRRPNTSFCFLDIRSPGLGDTAMYLCATTDPTGQGSYGYTFGSGTRLTVV.

This clonotype has only a few counts. The chain uses TRBV5-6 and TRBJ2-7; 9 bases align to TRBD2. This CDR3 is 15 amino acids long. Germline trimming cut 4 bases from V and 1 base from J; bases unmatched to any gene: 6. Germline-derived CDR1 and CDR2 are SGHDT and YYEEEE. CDR3 amino acids: CASSETSGPSYEQYF. The DNA for the CDR3 is TGTGCCAGCAGCGAGACTAGCGGACCATCCTACGAGCAGTACTTC. Full variable domain (outside the CDR3, taken from reference TRBV5-6 and TRBJ2-7): DAGVTQSPTHLIKTRGQQVTLRCSPKSGHDTVSWYQQALGQGPQFIFQYYEEEERQRGNFPDRFSGHQFPNYSSELNVNALLLGDSALYLCASSETSGPSYEQYFGPGTRLTVT.

This clonotype turned up a few times. The chain employs TRBV9 and TRBJ2-1; D gene unclear. The CDR3 runs to 14 residues. The germline V and J ends were trimmed by 0 bases and 4 bases, with 8 bases remaining between them. From germline, CDR1 is SGDLS and CDR2 YYNGEE. The CDR3 sequence is CASSVEGSYNEQFF. The CDR3 DNA reads TGTGCCAGCAGCGTAGAGGGTAGTTACAATGAGCAGTTCTTC.

This clonotype has a handful of counts. The chain uses TRBV6-2 or TRBV6-3 and TRBJ1-2; TRBD1 matches at 9 bases. Germline V gene data show CDR1 as MNHEY and CDR2 as SVGEGT. Trimming took 3 bases from V and 6 from J; bases not matched to a gene: 14. The CDR3 contains 17 residues. The CDR3 sequence is CASSYSRAQGADDGYTF. The CDR3 bases are TGTGCCAGCAGTTATTCCCGCGCACAGGGGGCTGATGATGGCTACACCTTC.